This T cell receptor beta chain was captured in a study of blood T cells in healthy people across ages. Overall study findings and caveats: Since the PBMCs were unsorted, naive and antigen-experienced cells could not be conclusively compared.

Points on this clonotype: Its target is unknown.

Caucasian individuals from Russia who were healthy and aged roughly 6 to 95 acted as donors. The CDR3 extends over 20 amino acids. Germline assignment: CDR1 SGHTA and CDR2 FQGNSA. Losses at the gene ends were 0 bases for V and 1 base for J; bases not matched to a gene: 12. A second PCR of 7 to 11 cycles used a sample-barcoded 5' primer and a J-beta primer mix. In TCRdb, the 5' RACE reads were re-called with MiXCR into one record per CDR3 protein. Of about 1.8 million distinct CDR3 sequences in the sample, just under 50% were seen once. The clonotype comes from a woman between 40 and 50 years old in good health. The sample was blood. This sequence joins TRBV7-2 and TRBJ2-4, with 10 bases lining up with TRBD1. The CDR3 DNA follows: TGTGCCAGCAGCTTAGCTTCCTCCGGGACAGGGGAGTGGGCCAAAAACATTCAGTACTTC. Its protein is CASSLASSGTGEWAKNIQYF.